This TCR beta chain was retrieved from a study of blood T cells in healthy people across ages. There are 15 residues in the CDR3. Trimming stripped 9 bases from V and 3 bases from J, with 18 bases between. Germline CDR1 is LNHDA and CDR2 is SQIVND (reference sequence). This clonotype was observed many times. A second about 6 to 12 cycle PCR used barcoded and J-beta primers. TCRdb called the 5' RACE reads again in MiXCR, with one record for every CDR3 protein. The table has roughly 1.7 million distinct CDR3 sequences, about 31% seen once. The chain recombines TRBV19 with TRBJ1-5; D is possibly TRBD1 (6 bases). Sequencing was done on a sample of blood. The source is a woman in her 30s in good health. This chain's CDR3 is CASKSPTGTNQPQHF. The CDR3 DNA reads TGTGCCAGCAAGAGCCCGACAGGTACCAATCAGCCCCAGCATTTT. Based on the CDR3 plus reference TRBV19 and TRBJ1-5, the full variable domain is DGGITQSPKYLFRKEGQNVTLSCEQNLNHDAMYWYRQDPGQGLRLIYYSQIVNDFQKGDIAEGYSVSREKKESFPLTVTSAQKNPTAFYLCASKSPTGTNQPQHFGDGTRLSIL.